This T cell receptor beta chain was identified in a study of CD8 T cells in Susac syndrome. Findings and limits, study-wide: The number of individuals included in the study's TCR sequencing and HLA analysis was acknowledged as relatively small.

The CDR3 loop spans 13 amino acids. CDR1 is SQVTM and CDR2 is ANQGSEA in the germline V gene. Deletions cut 5 bases from V and 6 bases from J, with 14 bases between. Negative isolation was used for CD8+ and CD4+ T cells, and FACS enrichment was applied to TEMRA cells. A quantity of about 0.5 to 1 ug RNA underwent reverse transcription using random hexamers. Multiplex PCR with immunoSEQ amplified the TCR beta CDR3 across 54 Vbeta and 13 Jbeta. TCRdb fed the immunoSEQ multiplex PCR reads into MiXCR, producing one record per CDR3 protein. The sample yields about 110,000 distinct CDR3 sequences, roughly 95% seen once. Concerning this clonotype: As yet, its antigen is unknown.

The source material was CD4+ T cells from PBMCs. The rearrangement links TRBV29-1 to TRBJ1-5; D gene uncertain. This clonotype was sampled from a human donor in good health. The CDR3 DNA reads as TGCAGCGTTATGGCGGGAGCGAGTCAGCCCCAGCATTTT. Protein sequence: CSVMAGASQPQHF.